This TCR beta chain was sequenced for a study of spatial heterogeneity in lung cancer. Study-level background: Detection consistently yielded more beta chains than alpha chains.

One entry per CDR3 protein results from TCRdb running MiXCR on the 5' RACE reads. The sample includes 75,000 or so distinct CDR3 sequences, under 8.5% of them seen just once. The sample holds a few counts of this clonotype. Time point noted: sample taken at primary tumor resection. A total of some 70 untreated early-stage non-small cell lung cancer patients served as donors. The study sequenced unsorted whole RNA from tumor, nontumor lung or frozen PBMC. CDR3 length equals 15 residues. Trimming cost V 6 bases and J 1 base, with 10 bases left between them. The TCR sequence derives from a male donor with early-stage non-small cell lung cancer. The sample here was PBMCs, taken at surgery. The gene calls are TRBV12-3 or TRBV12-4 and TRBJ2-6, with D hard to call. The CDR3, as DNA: TGTGCCAGCAGCACTGGGTCGTCTGGGGCCAACGTCCTGACTTTC. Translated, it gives CASSTGSSGANVLTF.